A single T cell receptor beta chain is shown here with its context. What it binds is not known. The entry originates in a study of cytomegalovirus exposure and HLA in healthy donors. The primer mix had 60 Vbeta and 13 Jbeta primers. Here immunoSEQ multiplex PCR was the method, and the copy in TCRdb shows in-frame clones only, minus some. The sample comprises fewer than 180,000 clones, approximately 60% of which are singletons, and roughly 6.8% rests with the top ten. General study results and limits: A later analysis reported that several of the most significant clusters appeared to be linked to common viral pathogens, among them Epstein-Barr virus. In vitro data verified a few CMV-associated chains as specific for CMV antigens. Some V segments (TRBV6-2 and TRBV6-3 among them) were excluded as indistinguishable. The study had only CMV serostatus as immune exposure information.

CDR1 and CDR2 from the germline V gene are MDHEN and SYDVKM. Trimming at V came to 5 bases and at J to 2 bases, leaving 6 bases not matched to a gene. This CDR3 is 14 amino acids long. The sample comprised PBMCs. This TCR was sampled from a woman aged 55-70 years in good health and CMV-seropositive. The chain has TRBV28 and TRBJ2-7; the match to TRBD1 covers 7 bases. CDR3: CASSTTGYPYEQYF. CDR3 in DNA: TGTGCCAGCAGTACGACAGGGTACCCCTACGAGCAGTACTTC.